The present TCR beta chain was sequenced within a study of shared clonotypes between healthy human individuals. Every immunoSEQ plate was one replicate of a subset's evenly spread DNA. The table came from immunoSEQ multiplex PCR; TCRdb's copy has only in-frame clones and leaves some out. The sample contains approximately 2.5 million clones, roughly 92% of which appear only once. Per germline, CDR1 MNHNY and CDR2 SVGAGI (reference sequence). Trimming took off 7 bases at V and 5 bases at J, with 17 bases between the two ends. The CDR3 has 15 amino acids. With regard to this clone: The antigen is undetermined.

Study-wide findings and caveats: When naive CD4 clonotypes were compared across a few donors, 5% to 5.5% were shared. Generation of non-shared clonotypes was less probable than generation of clonotypes shared by all four donors.

Healthy and HIV-negative, the adult donors had no recent acute infections or vaccinations. The source is a young man in good health. The chain couples TRBV6-6 to TRBJ2-2; a weak D match, TRBD1 (7 bases). Material: naive CD4+ T cells sorted from blood. Subset given: CD45RA+ positively selected. The CDR3 reads CASNKRGRETGELFF. In DNA, the CDR3 is TGTGCCAGCAATAAGAGGGGGCGGGAAACCGGGGAGCTGTTTTTT.